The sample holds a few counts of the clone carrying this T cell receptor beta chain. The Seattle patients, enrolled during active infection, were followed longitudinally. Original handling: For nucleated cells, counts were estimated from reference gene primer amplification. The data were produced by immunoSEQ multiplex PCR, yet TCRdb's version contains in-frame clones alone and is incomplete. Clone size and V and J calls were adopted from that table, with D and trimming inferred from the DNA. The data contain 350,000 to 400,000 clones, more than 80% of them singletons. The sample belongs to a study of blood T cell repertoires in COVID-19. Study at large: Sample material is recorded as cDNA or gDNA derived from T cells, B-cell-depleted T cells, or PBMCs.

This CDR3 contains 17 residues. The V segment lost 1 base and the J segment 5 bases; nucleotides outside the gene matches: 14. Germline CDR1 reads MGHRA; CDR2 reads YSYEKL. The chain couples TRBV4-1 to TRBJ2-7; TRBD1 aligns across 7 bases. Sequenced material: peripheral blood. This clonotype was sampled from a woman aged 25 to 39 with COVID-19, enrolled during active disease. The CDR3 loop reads CASSQGPPGTDFHEQYF. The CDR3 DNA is TGCGCCAGCAGCCAAGGGCCGCCTGGGACAGATTTCCACGAGCAGTACTTC.